A single T cell receptor beta chain is shown here with its context. These data originate in a study of blood T cell repertoires in COVID-19. Study at large: Italy, Spain and the United States were the sources of the convalescent and acute COVID-19 samples. T cells, B-cell-depleted T cells, or PBMCs supplied cDNA or gDNA.

With 10 bases removed from V and 6 bases from J, the gap between germline ends came to 15 bases. This CDR3 is 13 amino acids long. Germline V gene sequence: CDR1 LNHDA, CDR2 SQIVND (reference sequence). As handled by the study authors: Estimation of nucleated cell counts relied on the amplification of reference gene primers. Clones were sequenced by immunoSEQ multiplex PCR, and TCRdb holds only the in-frame ones, with some missing. V and J calls and clone size come straight from that table; D and trimming were deduced from the DNA. The sample comprises fewer than 200,000 clones, 84% of which are singletons, and less than 9% rests with the top ten.

V is TRBV19 and J is TRBJ2-2, with D unresolved. The receptor's source is a man in his forties who had recovered from COVID-19. The sample was peripheral blood. CDR3 sequence: CATRFRWAGELFF. The DNA of the CDR3 is TGTGCCACCCGGTTCAGGTGGGCCGGGGAGCTGTTTTTT. The full variable domain, rest sourced from reference TRBV19 and TRBJ2-2, is DGGITQSPKYLFRKEGQNVTLSCEQNLNHDAMYWYRQDPGQGLRLIYYSQIVNDFQKGDIAEGYSVSREKKESFPLTVTSAQKNPTAFYLCATRFRWAGELFFGEGSRLTVL.